Given below is one T cell receptor beta chain in context. Then a second PCR, running roughly 7 to 11 cycles, was carried out with a sample-barcoded 5' primer and a J-beta primer mix. TCRdb called the 5' RACE reads again in MiXCR, with one record for every CDR3 protein. The repertoire consists of around 750,000 distinct CDR3 sequences, with roughly 50% occurring once and the leading ten covering about two fifths. Healthy Caucasians from Russia aged roughly 6 to 95 served as donors. The sample originates from a study of blood T cells in healthy people across ages. This CDR3 contains 13 residues. Germline CDR1 SGHVS, CDR2 FNYEAQ.

Sequencing input: blood. The rearrangement uses TRBV7-6 and TRBJ2-4; D gene unclear. The J call could be wrong; TRBJ2-7 is a better fit for the DNA end. This receptor was obtained from a man older than 75 in good health. The CDR3 DNA is TGTGCCAGCAGCAGCCTCGTGGGCCACGAGCAGTACTTC. It codes for CASSSLVGHEQYF.